Listed here are 31 T cell receptor beta chains from one sample, sequenced in a study of CD8 T cells in ankylosing spondylitis. Overall study results and limits: Several highly homologous variants formed a TCR beta motif that appeared characteristic of ankylosing spondylitis blood.

No antigen has been assigned to these receptors. TCRdb independently ran MiXCR on the 5' RACE reads; one entry per CDR3 protein. The sample carries approximately 500,000 distinct CDR3 sequences, roughly 12% recorded once. The sample taken for sequencing was blood, either unsorted or a sorted T cell fraction (not recorded which). All receptors derive from a male donor with ankylosing spondylitis.

Many counts were recorded for this clonotype. This chain connects TRBV7-8 to TRBJ1-1, with 10 bases lining up with TRBD1. This CDR3 region has 15 residues. V shed 5 bases and J 3 bases; nucleotides not matched to a gene: 6. From germline, CDR1 is SGHVS and CDR2 FQNEAQ. The CDR3 DNA is TGTGCCAGCAGCACCCAGACAGGGGGCTACACTGAAGCTTTCTTT. This translates into CASSTQTGGYTEAFF.

This clonotype has a handful of counts. The rearrangement uses TRBV20-1 and TRBJ2-1, with 11 bases fitting TRBD2. Germline-derived CDR1 and CDR2 are DFQATT and SNEGSKA (reference sequence). This CDR3 has 14 amino acids. This CDR3 is CTPIAGGPYNEQFF. For the CDR3, the DNA is TGCACCCCCATAGCGGGAGGGCCCTACAATGAGCAGTTCTTC.

This clonotype was picked up many times. The chain couples TRBV20-1 to TRBJ1-1; D possibly corresponds to TRBD1 (5 bases). This CDR3 comprises 12 residues. Germline V CDR1 and CDR2: DFQATT, SNEGSKA (reference sequence). V lost 1 base and J 3 bases, leaving 6 bases between the germline ends. The CDR3 DNA sequence: TGCAGTGCTAGAGGGGGGGACACTGAAGCTTTCTTT. Translated: CSARGGDTEAFF.

The CDR3 nucleotides are TGTGCCAGCAGCTTAGCGGGAGGGGCTAGCACAGATACGCAGTATTTT. Its protein product is CASSLAGGASTDTQYF. The rearrangement uses TRBV7-2 and TRBJ2-3, with 7 bases aligning to TRBD2. Germline CDR1 reads SGHTA; CDR2 reads FQGNSA. J gave up 0 bases and V 0 bases, and 3 bases lay outside the gene matches. This CDR3 region has 16 residues.

Many counts were recorded for this clonotype. The CDR3 loop reads CASSLDWGDEQFF. In nucleotides, the CDR3 is TGTGCCAGCAGCTTAGATTGGGGGGATGAGCAGTTCTTC. The chain employs TRBV7-2 and TRBJ2-1; the D gene is possibly TRBD2 (6 bases). V was shortened by 1 base and J by 8 bases, with 9 bases between the two germline ends. The CDR3 spans 13 residues. CDR1 is SGHTA and CDR2 is FQGNSA in the germline V gene.

About this clonotype: A much larger clone differs by one base, so this may be a read error. This rearrangement joins TRBV20-1 to TRBJ2-3; tentatively, D is TRBD1 or TRBD2 (7 bases each). The length of the CDR3 is 14 residues. The germline gives CDR1 DFQATT, CDR2 SNEGSKA (reference sequence). Here the CDR3 DNA reads TGCAGTGCTAGACAGGGGGGGCGTGTAGATTCGCAGTATTTT. It codes for CSARQGGRVDSQYF.

The CDR3 bases are TGTGCCAGCAGTGAGGACAGGAGCTCTGGAAACACCATATATTTT. Its protein is CASSEDRSSGNTIYF. The chain recombines TRBV2 with TRBJ1-3, with 7 bases identical to TRBD1. Germline values: CDR1 SNHLY, CDR2 FYNNEI. The CDR3 length is 15 residues. V lost 3 bases to trimming and J lost 0 bases; unmatched junction nucleotides: 2.

There are many counts of this clonotype. The DNA of the CDR3 is TGCGCCAGCAGCTTACTAGCGGGAGAGCAGTTCTTC. The encoded protein is CASSLLAGEQFF. The chain joins TRBV5-1 to TRBJ2-1; 10 nucleotides match TRBD2. Losses at the gene ends were 2 bases for V and 10 bases for J; bases not matched to a gene: 0. CDR1 and CDR2 from the germline V gene are SGHRS and YFSETQ. The CDR3 consists of 12 residues.

This clonotype occurred many times. V gene TRBV7-2 combines with J gene TRBJ1-5, with TRBD1 as a possible D gene (6 bases). The CDR3 totals 16 residues. CDR1 is SGHTA and CDR2 is FQGNSA in the germline V gene. V gave up 2 bases and J gave up 4 bases, with 15 bases separating them. The chain's CDR3 is CASSLRDIRGNQPQHF. DNA for the CDR3: TGTGCCAGCAGCTTAAGGGACATAAGAGGGAATCAGCCCCAGCATTTT.

The rearrangement links TRBV27 to TRBJ1-5, with D perhaps matching TRBD1 (5 bases). The germline V gene encodes CDR1 MNHEY and CDR2 SMNVEV (reference sequence). The CDR3 is made up of 12 amino acids. Trimming cost V 3 bases and J 9 bases, with 9 bases left between them. The CDR3 sequence is CASSFSGGPQHF. The DNA of the CDR3 is TGTGCCAGCAGTTTTTCCGGGGGGCCCCAGCATTTT.

This clonotype was seen a few times. V is TRBV4-1 and J is TRBJ2-3; D is possibly TRBD2 (5 bases). The germline CDR1 and CDR2 sequences are MGHRA and YSYEKL. This CDR3 spans 17 amino acids. V was cut by 2 bases and J by 0 bases, with 15 bases left in between. CDR3 in amino acids: CASSQSRTPGSTDTQYF. The CDR3 DNA follows: TGCGCCAGCAGCCAAAGTCGGACTCCCGGGAGCACAGATACGCAGTATTTT.

This chain joins TRBV18 and TRBJ1-1, with 7 bases lining up with TRBD1. The ends lost 3 bases at V and 1 base at J; junction bases unmatched: 8. The length of the CDR3 is 16 residues. Germline CDR1 reads KGHSH; CDR2 reads LQKENI. The CDR3 region is CASSPRQGGQNTEAFF. DNA of the CDR3: TGTGCCAGCTCACCTCGACAAGGGGGCCAGAACACTGAAGCTTTCTTT.

This clonotype was seen only a few times. The V call is TRBV20-1, the J call TRBJ2-2; D unclear. The germline V and J ends were trimmed by 0 bases and 5 bases, with 13 bases remaining between them. This CDR3 region has 15 residues. CDR1 is DFQATT and CDR2 is SNEGSKA in the germline V gene (reference sequence). CDR3 region: CSARDYSIPTGELFF. The CDR3 bases are TGCAGTGCTAGAGATTACTCCATACCGACCGGGGAGCTGTTTTTT.

This clonotype has more than one count but fewer than ten. The V call is TRBV5-1, the J call TRBJ2-2; D is perhaps TRBD2 (7 bases). CDR3 length equals 15 residues. Germline lookup yields CDR1 SGHRS and CDR2 YFSETQ. The V gene lost 4 bases and the J gene lost 6 bases, with 16 bases spanning the gap. This CDR3 reads CASSLRGGGAGELFF. The CDR3 DNA follows: TGCGCCAGCAGCCTGAGGGGGGGCGGCGCCGGGGAGCTGTTTTTT.

The sample holds a few counts of this clonotype. The rearrangement uses TRBV12-3 or TRBV12-4 and TRBJ2-2; 7 bases are a match to TRBD1. Trimming took 5 bases from V and 4 from J; bases not matched to a gene: 7. CDR3 length equals 15 residues. CDR3 region: CASSPDRWGTGELFF. In DNA form, the CDR3 reads TGTGCCAGCAGTCCGGACAGGTGGGGCACCGGGGAGCTGTTTTTT.

The V call is TRBV5-1, the J call TRBJ2-2, with a tentative D call TRBD1 (6 bases). The CDR3 spans 16 residues. The V gene's germline CDR1 is SGHRS and CDR2 YFSETQ. The ends were cut back, 0 bases at V and 3 bases at J, with 12 bases in the middle. The CDR3 loop reads CASSLGTAPYTGELFF. The CDR3 DNA sequence: TGCGCCAGCAGCTTGGGGACAGCGCCTTACACCGGGGAGCTGTTTTTT.

This clonotype has only a few counts. The chain combines TRBV29-1 with TRBJ2-7, with 7 bases identical to TRBD2. The CDR3 spans 15 residues. In germline, CDR1 is SQVTM, CDR2 ANQGSEA. The CDR3 is CSLTTSGGIDGEQYF. In DNA form, the CDR3 reads TGCAGTCTTACAACCTCCGGGGGGATAGATGGCGAGCAGTACTTC.

This clonotype was seen at least ten times. This chain connects TRBV5-1 to TRBJ2-7, with 11 bases fitting TRBD2. The CDR3 sequence is 15 residues long. J lost 6 bases, V lost 4 bases, and 9 bases had no gene match. Germline lookup yields CDR1 SGHRS and CDR2 YFSETQ. CDR3 region: CASSPGTSGFGEQYF. DNA of the CDR3: TGCGCCAGCAGCCCCGGGACTAGCGGCTTCGGCGAGCAGTACTTC.

This clonotype was seen a few times. This chain uses TRBV11-2 with TRBJ1-5; D is unresolved. The CDR3 length is 18 residues. The ends were cut back, 5 bases at V and 0 bases at J, with 20 bases in the middle. CDR1 is SGHAT, CDR2 FQNNGV, per germline. CDR3 amino acids: CASSVPLTRFYSNQPQHF. The CDR3 DNA reads TGTGCCAGCAGCGTGCCCTTAACGAGATTTTATAGCAATCAGCCCCAGCATTTT.

This clonotype was counted only a few times. V usage is TRBV20-1 and J usage is TRBJ2-1; TRBD1 is a possible D gene (6 bases). Germline CDR1 is DFQATT and CDR2 is SNEGSKA (reference sequence). The CDR3 covers 13 residues. Trimming removed 5 bases from V and 9 bases from J, with 17 bases in between. CDR3 DNA sequence: TGCAGTGCTCATAAGTCTGGGGGCCCTGAGCAGTTCTTC. Translating gives CSAHKSGGPEQFF.

This clonotype was counted between two and nine times. V is TRBV7-2 and J is TRBJ1-1; no reliable D call. The CDR3 extends over 12 amino acids. V was clipped by 8 bases and J by 3 bases, with 10 bases between them. The germline gives CDR1 SGHTA, CDR2 FQGNSA. The CDR3 loop is CASSGKYTEAFF. CDR3 nucleotides: TGTGCCAGCTCCGGCAAATACACTGAAGCTTTCTTT.

The rearrangement joins TRBV27 to TRBJ2-5; TRBD2 might be the D (6 bases). Trimming pared 2 bases from V and 7 bases from J, leaving 14 bases between. CDR1 is MNHEY, CDR2 SMNVEV, per germline (reference sequence). CDR3 length: 14 amino acids. CDR3 nucleotide sequence: TGTGCCAGCAGTTTAGGGGACGCAGCGGGGACCCAGTACTTC. It is translated as CASSLGDAAGTQYF.

This clonotype was picked up a small number of times. V is TRBV7-9 and J is TRBJ1-5, with D hard to call. Per the germline V gene, CDR1 is SEHNR and CDR2 is FQNEAQ (reference sequence). The length of the CDR3 is 17 residues. V was trimmed by 3 bases and J by 0 bases, leaving 15 bases between them. DNA of the CDR3: TGTGCCAGCAGCTTTAGTTCGGCACGTTATAGCAATCAGCCCCAGCATTTT. This sequence encodes CASSFSSARYSNQPQHF.

This clonotype has a count of ten or more. The V call is TRBV5-1, the J call TRBJ2-3; D is undetermined. V was shortened by 3 bases and J by 1 base, with 9 bases between the two germline ends. The CDR3 has 14 residues. From germline, CDR1 is SGHRS and CDR2 YFSETQ. Here the CDR3 reads CASSSNPRTDTQYF. The CDR3 DNA follows: TGCGCCAGCAGCTCCAATCCCCGCACAGATACGCAGTATTTT. The whole variable domain, filled in from reference TRBV5-1 and TRBJ2-3, reads KAGVTQTPRYLIKTRGQQVTLSCSPISGHRSVSWYQQTPGQGLQFLFEYFSETQRNKGNFPGRFSGRQFSNSRSEMNVSTLELGDSALYLCASSSNPRTDTQYFGPGTRLTVL.

This clonotype was observed a few times. V usage is TRBV18 and J usage is TRBJ2-5; D might be TRBD1 (6 bases). The CDR3 consists of 13 residues. Between the trimmed V and J ends, which lost 5 bases and 1 base, there was a span of 8 bases. Germline-derived CDR1 and CDR2 are KGHSH and LQKENI. As DNA, the CDR3 is TGTGCCAGCTCATGGGACACCCAAGAGACCCAGTACTTC. It translates to CASSWDTQETQYF.

This clonotype was detected ten times or more. The chain combines TRBV11-2 with TRBJ2-7; no clear D gene. Trimming removed 1 base from V and 6 bases from J, with 10 bases in between. The length of the CDR3 is 13 residues. The germline CDR1 and CDR2 sequences are SGHAT and FQNNGV. The CDR3, as DNA: TGTGCCAGCAGCTTAGGCCGGAACTCCGAGCAGTACGTC. It specifies CASSLGRNSEQYV.

This clonotype has a count of ten or more. V is TRBV4-1 and J is TRBJ2-1; tentatively, D is TRBD2 (6 bases). The ends were cut back, 2 bases at V and 5 bases at J, with 13 bases in the middle. CDR3 length: 15 amino acids. Germline CDR1 reads MGHRA; CDR2 reads YSYEKL. The CDR3 is CASSQKNGRNNEQFF. CDR3 nucleotides: TGCGCCAGCAGCCAAAAGAACGGGAGAAACAATGAGCAGTTCTTC.

This clonotype was found a few times. The chain combines TRBV11-2 with TRBJ2-2; no reliable D call. The CDR3 sequence is 14 residues long. Trimming removed 0 bases at V and 5 bases at J, with 7 bases between. Germline V gene sequence: CDR1 SGHAT, CDR2 FQNNGV. The CDR3 here is CASSLDPVTGELFF. CDR3 in DNA: TGTGCCAGCAGCTTAGATCCCGTGACCGGGGAGCTGTTTTTT. Looking up the rest from reference TRBV11-2 and TRBJ2-2 gives the full variable domain: EAGVAQSPRYKIIEKRQSVAFWCNPISGHATLYWYQQILGQGPKLLIQFQNNGVVDDSQLPKDRFSAERLKGVDSTLKIQPAKLEDSAVYLCASSLDPVTGELFFGEGSRLTVL.

The chain combines TRBV18 with TRBJ2-7, with D tentatively TRBD2 (5 bases). This CDR3 has 14 amino acids. In germline, CDR1 is KGHSH, CDR2 LQKENI. Between the trimmed V and J ends, which lost 5 bases and 6 bases, there was a span of 17 bases. CDR3 coding DNA: TGTGCCAGCTCATCGGGTACTAGGTCCCTCGAGCAGTACGTC. It codes for CASSSGTRSLEQYV.

V is TRBV5-1 and J is TRBJ2-3; D unresolved. V lost 4 bases and J 6 bases, leaving 12 bases between the germline ends. Per germline, CDR1 SGHRS and CDR2 YFSETQ. The CDR3 runs 13 residues. The CDR3 is CASSPKLPDTQYF. The CDR3 region has the DNA TGCGCCAGCAGCCCGAAACTTCCGGATACGCAGTATTTT.

Only a few counts were recorded for this clonotype. The CDR3 region is CSARDGGRGEQYF. DNA of the CDR3: TGCAGTGCTAGAGACGGCGGTAGGGGTGAGCAGTACTTC. This chain uses TRBV20-1 with TRBJ2-7; possibly TRBD1 for D (5 bases). The CDR3 loop spans 13 amino acids. Germline assignment: CDR1 DFQATT and CDR2 SNEGSKA (reference sequence). V lost 0 bases to trimming and J lost 7 bases, with 13 bases between them.